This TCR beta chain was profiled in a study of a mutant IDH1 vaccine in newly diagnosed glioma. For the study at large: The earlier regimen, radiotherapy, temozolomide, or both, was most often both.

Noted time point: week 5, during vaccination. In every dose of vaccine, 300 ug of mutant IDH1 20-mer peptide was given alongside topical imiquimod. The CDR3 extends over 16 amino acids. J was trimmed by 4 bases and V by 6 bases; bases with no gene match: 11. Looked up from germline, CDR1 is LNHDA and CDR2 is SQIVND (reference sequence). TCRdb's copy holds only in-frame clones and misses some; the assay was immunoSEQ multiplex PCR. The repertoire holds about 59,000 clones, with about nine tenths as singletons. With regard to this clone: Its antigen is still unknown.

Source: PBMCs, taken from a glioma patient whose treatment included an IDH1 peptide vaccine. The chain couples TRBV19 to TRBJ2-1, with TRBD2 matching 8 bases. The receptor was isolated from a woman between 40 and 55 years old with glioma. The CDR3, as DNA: TGTGCCAGTAGGGCAACAAGGGCGGGAGGTTACAATGAGCAGTTCTTC. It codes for CASRATRAGGYNEQFF.